This is a list of T cell receptor beta chains from one sample in a study of blood T cell repertoires in COVID-19. Clones were sequenced by immunoSEQ multiplex PCR, and TCRdb holds only the in-frame ones, with some missing. The sample has approximately 200,000 clones, around 90% seen once; the top ten hold more than 7%. Sequenced material: PBMCs or T cells enriched from blood (not recorded which). These receptors originate from a man under 40 in a cohort exposed to, infected with or recovered from COVID-19 (not recorded which). Both conserved end residues are part of each CDR3. Fields, in order: J gene, D gene, V gene, CDR3 protein. A D gene is named only where the DNA matches it firmly.

TRBJ2-6,.,TRBV28,CASSYGGIISGANVLTF
TRBJ2-2,TRBD2,TRBV3-1/TRBV3-2,CASSQAGGNTGELFF
TRBJ2-1,.,TRBV14,CASSLIRGAEGRNEQFF
TRBJ2-2,.,TRBV5-1,CASSLAANTGELFF
TRBJ2-2,TRBD2,TRBV25-1,CASRPGGGNTGELFF
TRBJ1-3,.,TRBV7-8,CASSPREGWGGPGNTIYF
TRBJ2-1,.,TRBV5-1,CASSLVGPAGLYNEQFF
TRBJ2-3,TRBD2,TRBV5-6,CASSLASGTRTDTQYF
TRBJ2-3,.,TRBV13,CASSLEGSGQSDTQYF
TRBJ2-7,TRBD1,TRBV9,CASSANRGEQYF
TRBJ1-2,.,TRBV27,CASSRRQSANYGYTF
TRBJ2-1,.,TRBV11-2,CASSSLRGNEQFF
TRBJ1-2,.,TRBV11-2,CASSLGYTF
TRBJ2-2,TRBD2,TRBV7-2,CASQPGLAGVLANTGELFF
TRBJ2-5,TRBD1,TRBV24-1,CATSDPGTGLQETQYF
TRBJ2-3,TRBD1,TRBV7-9,CASSFIRGRVDTQYF
TRBJ1-2,TRBD1,TRBV11-2,CASSHDRDYGYTF
TRBJ2-7,.,TRBV7-3,CASSPDLSRSGEQYF
TRBJ2-5,TRBD2,TRBV5-1,CASSTGLAEETQYF
TRBJ2-7,TRBD2,TRBV9,CASSTGLAAEQYF
TRBJ2-7,.,TRBV21-1,CASSCRTGLYEQYF
TRBJ1-2,.,TRBV14,CASSQAGGNGYTF
TRBJ2-3,.,TRBV9,CASSVAGLAGPDSHTDTQYF
TRBJ2-3,.,TRBV19,CASKMGLTQYF
TRBJ1-5,TRBD1,TRBV28,CASSLGQFSPPHF
TRBJ2-5,.,TRBV4-3,CASSHLGGGRTQYF
TRBJ2-7,.,TRBV5-1,CASSLFGGVDEQYF
TRBJ2-7,.,TRBV5-1,CASSLPRSDSYEQYF
TRBJ1-3,.,TRBV7-3,CASSLTGGRGNTIYF
TRBJ2-1,.,TRBV21-1,CASSARTSGYNEQFF
TRBJ2-3,TRBD2,TRBV27,CASSLSSSGRMADTQYF
TRBJ1-1,TRBD1,TRBV3-1/TRBV3-2,CASSQRDRARGYMNTEAFF
TRBJ1-2,.,TRBV7-2,CASSLKPDSNYGYTF
TRBJ2-7,TRBD1,TRBV6-5,CASSSWTGAEQYF
TRBJ2-1,.,TRBV5-1,CASSLEGRQGRKLARNEQFF
TRBJ2-7,TRBD2,TRBV5-1,CASSPGLAGRLRVEQYF
TRBJ1-5,.,TRBV5-6,CASSSFGGTNQPQHF
TRBJ2-2,.,TRBV12-3/TRBV12-4,CASSLLGAGELFF
TRBJ1-2,TRBD1,TRBV5-1,CASSETGVLGYTF
TRBJ2-3,TRBD1,TRBV28,CASRYRGLAVETQYF
TRBJ1-1,.,TRBV7-2,CASSLAQGRNTEAFF
TRBJ1-5,.,TRBV7-2,CASSSLGNQPQHF
TRBJ2-1,TRBD2,TRBV7-3,CASSSLAGGLDEQFF
TRBJ1-1,.,TRBV5-4,CASSFEVNTEAFF
TRBJ2-3,TRBD2,TRBV7-2,CASSSPGLAVITDTQYF
TRBJ2-2,TRBD1,TRBV6-5,CASNIAGGGELFF
TRBJ2-7,.,TRBV15,CATSRGTYEQYF
TRBJ1-5,.,TRBV20-1,CSASGGGSYSNQPQHF
TRBJ2-1,TRBD2,TRBV7-8,CASSLVAGGEQFF
TRBJ1-4,TRBD1,TRBV7-9,CASSLLGTGPLATNEKLFF
TRBJ2-7,.,TRBV12-3/TRBV12-4,CASSREAHEQYF
TRBJ2-7,.,TRBV18,CASSYSSYEQYF
TRBJ2-5,TRBD1,TRBV19,CASSTGTGGETQYF
TRBJ1-1,.,TRBV28,CASSLSVRYTEAFF
TRBJ2-7,TRBD1,TRBV28,CASRPQQGDAQYF
TRBJ1-5,TRBD1,TRBV6-5,CASRIPGQGIQPQHF